This T cell receptor (beta chain) was retrieved from a study of blood T cell repertoires in COVID-19. For the study at large: Samples representing acute and convalescent COVID-19 were sourced from the United States, Italy and Spain. T cells, B-cell-depleted T cells, or PBMCs supplied cDNA or gDNA.

Trimming removed 0 bases from V and 8 bases from J, with 17 bases in between. The CDR3 sequence is 17 residues long. Germline CDR1 reads WNHNN; CDR2 reads SYGVQD (reference sequence). In the authors' methods: Amplifying reference gene primers gave estimates of nucleated cell counts. The repertoire was sequenced with immunoSEQ multiplex PCR; TCRdb's copy has only in-frame clones and lacks some. The V and J calls and clone size were taken over from that table, and D and trimming were inferred from the DNA. The data hold around 46,000 clones, with 80% to 90% observed a single time. Input material: peripheral blood. The V call is TRBV10-1, the J call TRBJ1-6, with D tentatively TRBD1 (5 bases). The source of this sequence is a man aged 35-49 years with acute or convalescent COVID-19. CDR3 DNA: TGCGCCAGCAGTGAGTCCGGGACTCAGTTTAGCGATTCACCCCTCCACTTT. Translated, it gives CASSESGTQFSDSPLHF.